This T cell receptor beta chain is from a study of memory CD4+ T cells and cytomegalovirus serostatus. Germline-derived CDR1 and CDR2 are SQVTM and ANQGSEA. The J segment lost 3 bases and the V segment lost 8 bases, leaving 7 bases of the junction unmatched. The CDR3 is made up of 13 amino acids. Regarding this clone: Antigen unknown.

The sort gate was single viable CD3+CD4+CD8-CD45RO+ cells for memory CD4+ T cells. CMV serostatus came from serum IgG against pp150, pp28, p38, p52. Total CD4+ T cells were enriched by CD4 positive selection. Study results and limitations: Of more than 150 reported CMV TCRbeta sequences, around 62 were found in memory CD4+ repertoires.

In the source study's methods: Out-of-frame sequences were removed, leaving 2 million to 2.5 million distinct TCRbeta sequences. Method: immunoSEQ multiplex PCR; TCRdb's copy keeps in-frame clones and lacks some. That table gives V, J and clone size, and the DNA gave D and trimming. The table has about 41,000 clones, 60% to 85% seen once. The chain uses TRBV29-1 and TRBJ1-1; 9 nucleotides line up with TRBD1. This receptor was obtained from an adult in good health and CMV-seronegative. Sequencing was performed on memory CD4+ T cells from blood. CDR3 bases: TGCAGCCTACAACAGGGGGCGGACACTGAAGCTTTCTTT. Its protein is CSLQQGADTEAFF.